What follows are 5 T cell receptor beta chains derived from one specimen sequenced in a study of blood T cell repertoires in COVID-19. The protocol was immunoSEQ multiplex PCR, while the TCRdb copy is restricted to in-frame clones and leaves out a portion. Among about 220,000 clones listed, roughly 81% were seen once. Sequences were obtained from peripheral blood. The receptors were gathered from a man over 45 who had recovered from COVID-19.

The chain uses TRBV23-1 and TRBJ1-5; weak D call: TRBD1 (5 bases). TRBV23-1 is reported as an ORF; its role is uncertain. V lost 0 bases and J 9 bases, leaving 18 bases between the germline ends. The CDR3 sequence is 16 residues long. CDR3: CASSQSGLEGIRPQHF. The DNA of the CDR3 is TGCGCCAGCAGTCAATCAGGTTTGGAGGGGATTCGGCCCCAGCATTTT.

The chain recombines TRBV24-1 with TRBJ2-1; 8 positions agree with TRBD1. V gave up 2 bases and J gave up 2 bases; unmatched junction bases: 7. The length of the CDR3 is 17 residues. Germline V CDR1 and CDR2: KGHDR, SFDVKD. In DNA form, the CDR3 reads TGTGCCACCAGTGATTCAACCGGGACAGGTACCTACAATGAGCAGTTCTTC. Translation: CATSDSTGTGTYNEQFF.

The genes are TRBV25-1 and TRBJ1-6; TRBD1 matches 8 bases. The CDR3 has 15 residues. Germline loops: CDR1 MGHDK, CDR2 SYGVNS. The V segment lost 4 bases and the J segment 9 bases; nucleotides outside the gene matches: 8. CDR3 coding DNA: TGTGCCAGCAGTGCCGGACAGGGAATAATTTCACCCCTCCACTTT. Translation gives CASSAGQGIISPLHF.

The V and J genes are TRBV19 and TRBJ2-7; D may be TRBD1 (8 bases). CDR3 length: 15 amino acids. Germline V lookup: CDR1 LNHDA, CDR2 SQIVND (reference sequence). The germline V and J ends were trimmed by 3 bases and 5 bases, with 17 bases remaining between them. In DNA, the CDR3 is TGTGCCAGTAGTATGCAGGGGGCGGGAGTAAACGAGCAGTACTTC. It codes for CASSMQGAGVNEQYF.

This chain connects TRBV19 to TRBJ1-5; D is unclear. The V gene's germline CDR1 is LNHDA and CDR2 SQIVND (reference sequence). The V end was cut by 6 bases, the J end by 0 bases, with 15 bases between. This CDR3 is built from 16 residues. The chain's CDR3 is CASRSGRYHSNQPQHF. CDR3 coding DNA: TGTGCCAGTAGATCGGGGAGATACCATAGCAATCAGCCCCAGCATTTT.